This TCR beta chain was documented in a study of blood T cell repertoires in COVID-19. Study summary: T cells, B-cell-depleted T cells, or PBMCs provided the cDNA or gDNA that served as material.

Germline values: CDR1 MDHEN, CDR2 SYDVKM. This CDR3 comprises 18 residues. V gave up 4 bases and J gave up 0 bases; unmatched junction bases: 10. Sequencing was performed with immunoSEQ multiplex PCR; in TCRdb, only in-frame clones are kept and a portion is missing. The table records some 300,000 clones, almost 90% of them present only once. The rearrangement links TRBV28 to TRBJ2-7; TRBD2 agrees at 12 bases. The sample comprised PBMCs or T cells enriched from blood (not recorded which). The sequence was collected from a woman aged 18 to 35 with acute COVID-19. The CDR3 sequence is CASSWTSGARAFSYEQYF. The CDR3 DNA reads as TGTGCCAGCAGTTGGACTAGCGGGGCCCGAGCATTCTCCTACGAGCAGTACTTC. Supplemented by reference TRBV28 and TRBJ2-7, the full variable domain reads DVKVTQSSRYLVKRTGEKVFLECVQDMDHENMFWYRQDPGLGLRLIYFSYDVKMKEKGDIPEGYSVSREKKERFSLILESASTNQTSMYLCASSWTSGARAFSYEQYFGPGTRLTVT.